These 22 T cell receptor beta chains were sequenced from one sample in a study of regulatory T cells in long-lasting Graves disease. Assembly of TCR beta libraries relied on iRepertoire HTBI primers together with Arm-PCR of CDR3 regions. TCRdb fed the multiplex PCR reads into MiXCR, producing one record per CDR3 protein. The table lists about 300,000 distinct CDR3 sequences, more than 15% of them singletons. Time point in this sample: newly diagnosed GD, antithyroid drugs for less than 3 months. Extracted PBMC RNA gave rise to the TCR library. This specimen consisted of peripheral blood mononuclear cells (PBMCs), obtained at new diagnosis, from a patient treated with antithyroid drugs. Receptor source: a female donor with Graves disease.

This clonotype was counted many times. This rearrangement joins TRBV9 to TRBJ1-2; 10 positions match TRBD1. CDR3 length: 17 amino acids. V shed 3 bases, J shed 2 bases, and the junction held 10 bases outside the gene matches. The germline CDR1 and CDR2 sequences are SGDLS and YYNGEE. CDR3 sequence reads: CASSAHASTGGNYGYTF. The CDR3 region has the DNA TGTGCCAGCAGCGCCCACGCTTCGACAGGGGGCAACTATGGCTACACCTTC.

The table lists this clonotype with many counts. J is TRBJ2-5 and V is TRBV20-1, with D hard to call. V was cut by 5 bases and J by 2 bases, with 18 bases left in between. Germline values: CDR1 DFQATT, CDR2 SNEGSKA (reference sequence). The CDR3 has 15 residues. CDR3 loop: CSAYQPLTSQETQYF. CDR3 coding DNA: TGCAGTGCTTATCAACCCCTTACATCGCAAGAGACCCAGTACTTC.

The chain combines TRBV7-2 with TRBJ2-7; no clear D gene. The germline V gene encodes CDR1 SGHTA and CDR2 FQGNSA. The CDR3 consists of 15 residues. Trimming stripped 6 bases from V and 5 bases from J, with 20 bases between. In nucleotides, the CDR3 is TGTGCCAGCAGTTACCTGCCACCGACTTATGACGAGCAGTACTTC. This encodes CASSYLPPTYDEQYF.

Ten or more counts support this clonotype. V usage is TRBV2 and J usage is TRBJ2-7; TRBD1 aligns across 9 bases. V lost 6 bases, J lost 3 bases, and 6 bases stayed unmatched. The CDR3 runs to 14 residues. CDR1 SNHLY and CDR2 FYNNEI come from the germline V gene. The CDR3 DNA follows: TGTGCCAGCAGAGAGGACAGGGGAAGCTACGAGCAGTACTTC. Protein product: CASREDRGSYEQYF.

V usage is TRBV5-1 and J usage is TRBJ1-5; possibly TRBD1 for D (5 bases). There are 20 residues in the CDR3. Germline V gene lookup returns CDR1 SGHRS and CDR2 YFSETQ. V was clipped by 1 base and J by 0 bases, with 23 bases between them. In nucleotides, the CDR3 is TGCGCCAGCAGCTTGTCCACGCGAAACGACGGGGGTTATAGCAATCAGCCCCAGCATTTT. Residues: CASSLSTRNDGGYSNQPQHF.

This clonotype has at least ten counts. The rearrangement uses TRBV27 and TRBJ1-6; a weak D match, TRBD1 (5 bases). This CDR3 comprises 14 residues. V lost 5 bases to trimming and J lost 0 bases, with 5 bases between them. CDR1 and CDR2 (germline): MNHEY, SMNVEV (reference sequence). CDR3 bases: TGTGCCAGCAGTGGGGGCTCCTATAATTCACCCCTCCACTTT. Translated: CASSGGSYNSPLHF.

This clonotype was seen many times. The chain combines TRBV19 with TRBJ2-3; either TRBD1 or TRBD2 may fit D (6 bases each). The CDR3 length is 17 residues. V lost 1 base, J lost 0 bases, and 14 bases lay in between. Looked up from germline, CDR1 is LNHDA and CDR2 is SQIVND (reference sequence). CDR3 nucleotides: TGTGCCAGTAGTATAGGGGCGGGACAACCTAGCACAGATACGCAGTATTTT. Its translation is CASSIGAGQPSTDTQYF.

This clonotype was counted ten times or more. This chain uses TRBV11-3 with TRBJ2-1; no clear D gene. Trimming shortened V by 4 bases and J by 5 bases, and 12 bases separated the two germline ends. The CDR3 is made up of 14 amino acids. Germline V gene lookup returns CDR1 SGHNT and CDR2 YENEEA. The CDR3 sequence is CASSSVIWDNEQFF. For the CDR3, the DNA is TGTGCCAGCAGCTCGGTAATTTGGGACAATGAGCAGTTCTTC.

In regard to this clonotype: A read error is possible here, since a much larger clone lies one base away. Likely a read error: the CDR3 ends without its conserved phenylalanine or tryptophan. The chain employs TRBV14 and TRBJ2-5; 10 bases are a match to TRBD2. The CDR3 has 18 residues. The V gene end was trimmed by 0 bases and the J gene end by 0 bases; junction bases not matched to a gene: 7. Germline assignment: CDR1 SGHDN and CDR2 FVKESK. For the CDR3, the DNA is TGTGCCAGCAGCCAAGATTGGGGTGGACTAGCGGACCAAGAGACCCAGTACTCC. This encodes CASSQDWGGLADQETQYS.

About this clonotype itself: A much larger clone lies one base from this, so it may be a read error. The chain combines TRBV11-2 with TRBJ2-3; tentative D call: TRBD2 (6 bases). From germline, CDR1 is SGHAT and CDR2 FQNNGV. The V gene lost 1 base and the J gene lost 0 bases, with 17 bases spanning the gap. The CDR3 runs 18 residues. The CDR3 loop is CASSLGTIGKGSTDTQYF. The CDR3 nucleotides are TGTGCCAGCAGCTTAGGGACTATCGGGAAAGGTAGCACAGATACGCAGTATTTT.

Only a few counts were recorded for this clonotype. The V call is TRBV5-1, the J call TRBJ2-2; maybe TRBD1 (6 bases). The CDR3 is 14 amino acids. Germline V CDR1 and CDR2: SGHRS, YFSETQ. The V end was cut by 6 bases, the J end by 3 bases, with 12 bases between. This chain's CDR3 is CASMLAGDTGELFF. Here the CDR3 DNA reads TGCGCCAGCATGTTGGCAGGGGACACCGGGGAGCTGTTTTTT.

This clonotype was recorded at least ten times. CDR3 sequence reads: CASSERGSGSYEQFF. The CDR3 DNA is TGTGCCAGCAGTGAAAGAGGTAGCGGTAGTTATGAGCAGTTCTTC. This chain uses TRBV6-1 with TRBJ2-1; tentatively, D is TRBD2 (6 bases). The CDR3 contains 15 residues. V gave up 2 bases and J gave up 8 bases, with 16 bases separating them. Germline assignment: CDR1 MNHNS and CDR2 SASEGT.

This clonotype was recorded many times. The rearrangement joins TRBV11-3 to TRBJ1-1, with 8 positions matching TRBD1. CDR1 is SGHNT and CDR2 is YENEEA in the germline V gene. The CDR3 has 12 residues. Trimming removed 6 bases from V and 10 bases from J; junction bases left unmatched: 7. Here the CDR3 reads CASSQQGDVAFF. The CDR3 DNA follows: TGTGCCAGCAGTCAACAGGGGGATGTAGCTTTCTTT.

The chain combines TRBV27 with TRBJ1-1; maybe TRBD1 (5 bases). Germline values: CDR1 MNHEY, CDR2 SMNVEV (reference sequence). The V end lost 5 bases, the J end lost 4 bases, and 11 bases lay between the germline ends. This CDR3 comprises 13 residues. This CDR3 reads CASSPRAGTEAFF. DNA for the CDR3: TGTGCCAGCAGTCCCAGGGCTGGCACTGAAGCTTTCTTT.

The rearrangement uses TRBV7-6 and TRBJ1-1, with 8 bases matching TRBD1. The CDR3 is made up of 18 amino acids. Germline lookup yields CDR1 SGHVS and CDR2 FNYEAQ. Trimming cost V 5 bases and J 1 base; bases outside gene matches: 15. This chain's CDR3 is CASSLYFGGDRPNTEAFF. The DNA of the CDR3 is TGTGCCAGCAGCCTCTACTTTGGCGGGGACAGGCCGAACACTGAAGCTTTCTTT.

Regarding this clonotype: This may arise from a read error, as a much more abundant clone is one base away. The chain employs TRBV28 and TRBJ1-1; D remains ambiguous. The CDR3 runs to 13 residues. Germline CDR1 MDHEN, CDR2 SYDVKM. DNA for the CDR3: TGTGCCGGCAGTTTATCAACAAGGACTGAAGCTTTCTTT. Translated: CAGSLSTRTEAFF.

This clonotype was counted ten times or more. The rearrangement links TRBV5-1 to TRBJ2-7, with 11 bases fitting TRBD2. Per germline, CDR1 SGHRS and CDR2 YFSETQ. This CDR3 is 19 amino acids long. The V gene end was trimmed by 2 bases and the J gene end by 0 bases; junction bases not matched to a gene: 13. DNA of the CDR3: TGCGCCAGCAGCTTCGGGACGAGACTAGCGGGATATCACTCCTACGAGCAGTACTTC. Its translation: CASSFGTRLAGYHSYEQYF.

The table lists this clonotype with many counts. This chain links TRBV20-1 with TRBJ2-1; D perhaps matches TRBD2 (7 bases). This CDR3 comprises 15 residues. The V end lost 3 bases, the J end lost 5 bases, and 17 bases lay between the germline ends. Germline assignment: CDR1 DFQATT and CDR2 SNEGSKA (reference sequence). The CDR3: CSARTMVRGHNEQFF. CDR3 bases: TGCAGTGCTAGGACAATGGTGCGGGGGCACAATGAGCAGTTCTTC.

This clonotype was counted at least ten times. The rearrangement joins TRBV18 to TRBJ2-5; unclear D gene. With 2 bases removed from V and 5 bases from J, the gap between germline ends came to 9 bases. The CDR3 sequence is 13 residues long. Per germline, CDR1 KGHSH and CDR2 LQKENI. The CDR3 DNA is TGTGCCAGCTCACCATCTGATCGGGAGACCCAGTACTTC. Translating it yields CASSPSDRETQYF.

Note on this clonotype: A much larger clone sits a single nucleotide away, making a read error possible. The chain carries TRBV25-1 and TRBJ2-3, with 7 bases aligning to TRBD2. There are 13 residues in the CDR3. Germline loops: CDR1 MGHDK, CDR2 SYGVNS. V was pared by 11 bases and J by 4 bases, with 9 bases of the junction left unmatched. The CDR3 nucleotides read TGTGCCTCTCAACTAGCGAGAGCAGATACGCAGTATTTT. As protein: CASQLARADTQYF.

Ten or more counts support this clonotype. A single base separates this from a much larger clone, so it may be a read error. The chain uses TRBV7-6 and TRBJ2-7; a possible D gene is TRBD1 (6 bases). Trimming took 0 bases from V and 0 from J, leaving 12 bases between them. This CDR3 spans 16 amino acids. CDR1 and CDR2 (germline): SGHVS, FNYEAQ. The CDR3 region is CASSLARTEPSYEQYF. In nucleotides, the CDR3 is TGTGCCAGCAGCTTAGCCAGGACAGAGCCCTCCTACGAGCAGTACTTC.

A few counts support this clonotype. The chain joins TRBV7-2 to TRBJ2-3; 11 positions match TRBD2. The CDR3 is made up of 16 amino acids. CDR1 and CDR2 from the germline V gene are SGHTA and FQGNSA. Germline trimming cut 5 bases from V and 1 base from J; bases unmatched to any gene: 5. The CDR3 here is CASSHATSGGTDTQYF. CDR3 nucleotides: TGTGCCAGCAGCCATGCGACTAGCGGGGGCACAGATACGCAGTATTTT.